The clone carrying this T cell receptor (beta chain) was counted only a few times. The CDR3 sequence is 16 residues long. Germline V gene data show CDR1 as SGHKS and CDR2 as YYEKEE (reference sequence). The junction had 14 bases not matched to a gene; V was cut back by 3 bases and J by 8 bases. TCRdb re-derived calls from the RT-PCR reads in MiXCR, one entry per CDR3 protein. The sample carries approximately 720,000 distinct CDR3 sequences, 13% to 15% recorded once. The sequence was obtained from a female donor in good health, serving as a healthy control. This chain links TRBV5-5 with TRBJ2-1, with TRBD1 matching 7 bases. Sequences were obtained from memory CD4+ T cells from blood. This chain's CDR3 is CASSSYRGRDLHEQFF. DNA for the CDR3: TGTGCCAGCAGCTCCTACAGGGGTAGGGATCTTCATGAGCAGTTCTTC.